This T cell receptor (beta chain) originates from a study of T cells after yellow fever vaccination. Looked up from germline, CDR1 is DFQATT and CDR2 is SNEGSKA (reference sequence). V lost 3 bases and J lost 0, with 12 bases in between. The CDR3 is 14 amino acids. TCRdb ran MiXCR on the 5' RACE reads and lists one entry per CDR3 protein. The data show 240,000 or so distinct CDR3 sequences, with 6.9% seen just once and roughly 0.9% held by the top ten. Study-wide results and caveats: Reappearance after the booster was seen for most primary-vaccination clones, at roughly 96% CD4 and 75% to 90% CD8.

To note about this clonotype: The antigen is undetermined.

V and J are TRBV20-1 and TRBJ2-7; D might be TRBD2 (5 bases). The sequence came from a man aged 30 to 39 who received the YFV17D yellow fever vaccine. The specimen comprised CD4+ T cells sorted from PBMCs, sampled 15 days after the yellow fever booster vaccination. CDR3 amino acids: CSAREASSSYEQYF. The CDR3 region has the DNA TGCAGTGCTAGGGAGGCAAGTTCCTCCTACGAGCAGTACTTC.